The present T cell receptor beta chain was sequenced within a study of radiation and T cells in renal cell carcinoma. General study findings and limits: Top tumor clonotypes rose in blood 2 weeks post-radiation, then contracted. Pretreatment tumor biopsies were lacking, so baseline clonotypes are unknown.

The CDR3 is made up of 13 amino acids. Germline V gene data show CDR1 as SGHRS and CDR2 as YFSETQ. V dropped 3 bases and J dropped 7; count of bases not matched to a gene: 6. TCRdb keeps only in-frame clones here, not all; method: immunoSEQ multiplex PCR. The table lists around 130,000 clones, roughly four fifths of them singletons. Notes on this clone: Its antigen is as yet unknown.

Time point given: blood 2 weeks post-SBRT. Documented treatment: 15 Gy SBRT to primary tumor, nephrectomy 4 weeks later. The patient's renal cell carcinoma had clear cell pathology. This clonotype was sampled from a woman aged 60-70 years with renal cell carcinoma. The material was blood, obtained from a patient whose treatment included radiotherapy and nephrectomy. The chain joins TRBV5-1 to TRBJ2-7; 8 bases fit TRBD1. CDR3 nucleotides: TGCGCCAGCAGCTACCTACAGGGGGATGAGCAGTACTTC. It encodes CASSYLQGDEQYF.